These 21 T cell receptor beta chains share one sample of origin, sequenced in a study of shared clonotypes between healthy human individuals. Data came from immunoSEQ multiplex PCR; TCRdb stores just in-frame clones and leaves some out. The sample has roughly 2.6 million clones; more than 80% are singletons. Specimen: naive CD4+ T cells sorted from blood. The subset here: CD45RA+ positively selected. The origin of the receptors is a man aged 18 to 29 in good health.

A few counts support this clone. This chain connects TRBV13 to TRBJ1-3; D gene ambiguous. This CDR3 comprises 13 residues. V gave up 3 bases and J gave up 2 bases, with 5 bases separating them. The germline CDR1 and CDR2 sequences are PRHDT and FYEKMQ (reference sequence). CDR3 sequence reads: CASSFETGNTIYF. In DNA, the CDR3 is TGTGCCAGCAGCTTCGAAACTGGAAACACCATATATTTT.

This chain uses TRBV10-3 with TRBJ1-1; D remains ambiguous. Trimming removed 8 bases at V and 4 bases at J, with 11 bases between. The CDR3 covers 12 residues. Germline values: CDR1 ENHRY, CDR2 SYGVKD. This CDR3 reads CAILNLGTEAFF. For the CDR3, the DNA is TGTGCCATCTTAAACCTTGGCACTGAAGCTTTCTTT.

The chain combines TRBV10-3 with TRBJ2-2, with D possibly matching TRBD1 (5 bases). The CDR3 sequence is 15 residues long. V shed 3 bases and J shed 2 bases, with 10 bases lying between them. In germline, CDR1 is ENHRY, CDR2 SYGVKD. DNA of the CDR3: TGTGCCATCAGTGACACAGGAATAAACACCGGGGAGCTGTTTTTT. Residues: CAISDTGINTGELFF.

Concerning this clone: The sample contains more than one DNA sequence encoding this CDR3. V is TRBV28 and J is TRBJ1-2; possible D gene TRBD1, 5 bases. Germline V lookup: CDR1 MDHEN, CDR2 SYDVKM. The CDR3 covers 12 residues. The V end was cut by 8 bases, the J end by 2 bases, with 9 bases between. The CDR3, as DNA: TGTGCCAGCCGCCAGGGAAACTATGGCTACACCTTC. Its protein product is CASRQGNYGYTF.

The rearrangement joins TRBV21-1 to TRBJ2-3. TRBV21-1 is marked as a pseudogene. The CDR3 has 15 amino acids. The CDR3 DNA reads TGTGCCACCAGGGGCCCACTATGCAGCACAGATACGCAGTATTTT. Amino acid sequence: CATRGPLCSTDTQYF.

The V call is TRBV4-1, the J call TRBJ2-5; D might be TRBD1 or TRBD2, each matching 5 bases. Germline lookup yields CDR1 MGHRA and CDR2 YSYEKL. V lost 4 bases and J 5 bases, leaving 20 bases between the germline ends. CDR3 length: 16 residues. In DNA form, the CDR3 reads TGCGCCAGCAGCCCCTCCCAGCAGGGACGCTGGGAGACCCAGTACTTC. Protein product: CASSPSQQGRWETQYF.

The gene calls are TRBV5-6 and TRBJ1-5; D possibly corresponds to TRBD1 (6 bases). Trimming left V 2 bases short and J 4 bases short, with 13 bases between. The CDR3 consists of 15 residues. The germline V gene encodes CDR1 SGHDT and CDR2 YYEEEE. In nucleotides, the CDR3 is TGTGCCAGCAGCTTAGGGGGATTTGGGAATCAGCCCCAGCATTTT. Translation gives CASSLGGFGNQPQHF.

This clone was recorded a few times. The chain is built from TRBV30 and TRBJ1-5; 11 nucleotides match TRBD1. The CDR3 consists of 12 residues. CDR1 is GTSNPN and CDR2 is SVGIG in the germline V gene (reference sequence). V lost 3 bases, J lost 10 bases, and 2 bases stayed unmatched. The CDR3 nucleotides are TGTGCCTGGAGGGGGACAGGGGGTCCCCAGCATTTT. It yields the protein CAWRGTGGPQHF.

V usage is TRBV18 and J usage is TRBJ2-7, with D hard to call. Germline CDR1 is KGHSH and CDR2 is LQKENI. The germline V and J ends were trimmed by 1 base and 6 bases, with 4 bases remaining between them. CDR3 length equals 11 residues. The CDR3 coding sequence is TGTGCCAGCTCACCACGATGCGAGCAGTACTTC. Translated, it gives CASSPRCEQYF.

This sequence joins TRBV5-1 and TRBJ2-3; D unresolved. With 4 bases removed from V and 2 bases from J, the gap between germline ends came to 17 bases. The CDR3 is 16 amino acids. Germline-derived CDR1 and CDR2 are SGHRS and YFSETQ. The CDR3 DNA sequence: TGCGCCAGCAGCCGTTTATTGGGTCAACTCACAGATACGCAGTATTTT. Its protein product is CASSRLLGQLTDTQYF.

This sequence joins TRBV7-9 and TRBJ2-2; the D is unclear. The CDR3 totals 14 residues. Germline-derived CDR1 and CDR2 are SEHNR and FQNEAQ (reference sequence). Trimming removed 3 bases from V and 4 bases from J, with 9 bases in between. The CDR3 DNA reads TGTGCCAGCAGCTTGGCGGCGTCCACCGGGGAGCTGTTTTTT. This gives the protein CASSLAASTGELFF.

Concerning this clone itself: Other DNA sequences in the same sample also yield this CDR3. The gene calls are TRBV5-1 and TRBJ2-7; possibly TRBD1 for D (6 bases). CDR1 is SGHRS and CDR2 is YFSETQ in the germline V gene. Trimming shortened V by 3 bases and J by 2 bases, and 9 bases separated the two germline ends. This CDR3 spans 13 amino acids. The CDR3 is CASSSTGPYEQYF. CDR3 coding DNA: TGCGCCAGCAGCTCTACAGGGCCCTACGAGCAGTACTTC.

The chain recombines TRBV7-9 with TRBJ2-1; 9 bases line up with TRBD2. V shed 7 bases, J shed 7 bases, and the junction held 11 bases outside the gene matches. Germline V CDR1 and CDR2: SEHNR, FQNEAQ (reference sequence). This CDR3 is built from 15 residues. CDR3 amino acids: CASNLIAGVGNEQFF. The CDR3 bases are TGTGCCAGCAACCTTATAGCGGGAGTTGGGAATGAGCAGTTCTTC.

The V call is TRBV4-1, the J call TRBJ2-7; 8 nucleotides line up with TRBD2. The CDR3 is 17 residues long. After removal of 0 bases from V and 6 bases from J, the junction contained 13 bases not matched to a gene. Germline assignment: CDR1 MGHRA and CDR2 YSYEKL. This CDR3 reads CASSQEGFSGGLSEQYF. Here the CDR3 DNA reads TGCGCCAGCAGCCAAGAAGGGTTTTCGGGGGGGCTGAGCGAGCAGTACTTC.

The chain is built from TRBV18 and TRBJ1-1; D is possibly TRBD1 (5 bases). The germline V gene encodes CDR1 KGHSH and CDR2 LQKENI. The CDR3 sequence is 14 residues long. V was clipped by 6 bases and J by 4 bases, with 15 bases between them. CDR3 sequence: CASSRGDGGTEAFF. CDR3 in DNA: TGTGCCAGCTCTAGAGGGGATGGAGGCACTGAAGCTTTCTTT.

The chain couples TRBV5-1 to TRBJ1-1, with a weak D call TRBD1 (5 bases). The CDR3 is made up of 13 amino acids. Germline V lookup: CDR1 SGHRS, CDR2 YFSETQ. Trimming left V 1 base short and J 5 bases short, with 9 bases between. In DNA, the CDR3 is TGCGCCAGCAGCTTGTCAGGGCAGACTGAAGCTTTCTTT. It encodes CASSLSGQTEAFF.

This sequence joins TRBV20-1 and TRBJ1-6; D gene unclear. Trimming stripped 0 bases from V and 18 bases from J, with 12 bases between. CDR3 length: 11 residues. The germline V gene has CDR1 DFQATT and CDR2 SNEGSKA (reference sequence). CDR3 coding DNA: TGCAGTGCTAGAGATCAAGGCGCGCCCCACTTT. This encodes CSARDQGAPHF.

The rearrangement joins TRBV10-3 to TRBJ1-2; D might be TRBD1 (6 bases). Per the germline V gene, CDR1 is ENHRY and CDR2 is SYGVKD. The V end was cut by 4 bases, the J end by 3 bases, with 18 bases between. The CDR3 is 16 residues long. CDR3 loop: CAISGGGGTSDYGYTF. CDR3 coding DNA: TGTGCCATCAGTGGCGGGGGCGGAACCTCGGACTATGGCTACACCTTC.

V is TRBV6-5 and J is TRBJ2-5; TRBD1 matches at 10 bases. The CDR3 is made up of 15 amino acids. The V and J ends lost 5 bases and 0 bases, in that order; junction bases with no gene match: 3. Germline V CDR1 and CDR2: MNHEY, SVGAGI. For the CDR3, the DNA is TGTGCCAGCAGTCAGGACAGGGGGTACCAAGAGACCCAGTACTTC. This sequence encodes CASSQDRGYQETQYF.

This chain uses TRBV6-1 with TRBJ2-5, with 9 bases that match TRBD1. V was pared by 3 bases and J by 6 bases, with 17 bases of the junction left unmatched. Germline values: CDR1 MNHNS, CDR2 SASEGT. This CDR3 comprises 18 residues. For the CDR3, the DNA is TGTGCCAGCAGTGAGAGGAGGACGCCGGGACAGGGAGGGAAGACCCAGTACTTC. This sequence encodes CASSERRTPGQGGKTQYF.

The chain has TRBV5-6 and TRBJ1-2; D is perhaps TRBD1 (6 bases). Germline CDR1 reads SGHDT; CDR2 reads YYEEEE. Trimming cost V 4 bases and J 4 bases, with 17 bases left between them. This CDR3 spans 15 amino acids. The CDR3 sequence is CASSPNGGAGYGYTF. CDR3 DNA sequence: TGTGCCAGCAGCCCGAACGGGGGGGCGGGCTATGGCTACACCTTC.